These 12 T cell receptor beta chains originate from one sample sequenced in a study of blood T cells in healthy people across ages. Sample-barcoded 5' priming and a J-beta primer mix drove a second PCR of about 6 to 12 cycles. TCRdb independently ran MiXCR on the 5' RACE reads; one entry per CDR3 protein. Here the sample spans roughly 550,000 distinct CDR3 sequences, around 24% being singletons. A further study also used this sample, focusing on T cells of mothers and their children.

The specimen was blood. Receptor source: a boy between 10 and 17 years old in good health.

V usage is TRBV7-2 and J usage is TRBJ2-3; D gene unclear. V gave up 3 bases and J gave up 4 bases, with 11 bases separating them. This CDR3 has 14 residues. Germline V gives CDR1 SGHTA, CDR2 FQGNSA. The CDR3 DNA follows: TGTGCCAGCAGCTTGGTCCTAGGTGCAGATACGCAGTATTTT. Translation: CASSLVLGADTQYF.

The V call is TRBV9, the J call TRBJ1-2, with 8 nucleotides matching TRBD1. From germline, CDR1 is SGDLS and CDR2 YYNGEE. CDR3 length: 15 amino acids. Germline trimming cut 0 bases from V and 4 bases from J; bases unmatched to any gene: 5. For the CDR3, the DNA is TGTGCCAGCAGCGTAGAACCGGACAGGGTCTATGGCTACACCTTC. It yields the protein CASSVEPDRVYGYTF.

The genes are TRBV7-2 and TRBJ2-1; D perhaps matches TRBD2 (6 bases). The germline V gene encodes CDR1 SGHTA and CDR2 FQGNSA. The CDR3 length is 16 residues. Deletions cut 4 bases from V and 2 bases from J, with 15 bases between. The CDR3, as DNA: TGTGCCAGCAGCTCTAGACCGGGACTGCCCTACAATGAGCAGTTCTTC. This translates into CASSSRPGLPYNEQFF.

This clonotype was counted between two and nine times. The rearrangement joins TRBV4-1 to TRBJ1-4, with a tentative D call TRBD1 (6 bases). Germline assignment: CDR1 MGHRA and CDR2 YSYEKL. V was cut by 3 bases and J by 10 bases, with 15 bases left in between. The CDR3 runs 14 residues. The CDR3 sequence is CASSHERLRGKLFF. In nucleotides, the CDR3 is TGCGCCAGCAGCCACGAACGGCTCAGGGGAAAACTGTTTTTT.

This chain uses TRBV28 with TRBJ1-5, with D possibly being TRBD1 (6 bases). Trimming took off 8 bases at V and 4 bases at J, with 21 bases between the two ends. Germline loops: CDR1 MDHEN, CDR2 SYDVKM. This CDR3 spans 16 amino acids. CDR3 sequence reads: CASGFPDRPRNQPQHF. CDR3 coding DNA: TGTGCCAGCGGCTTCCCCGACAGGCCTCGAAATCAGCCCCAGCATTTT. Full variable domain (rest looked up from reference TRBV28 and TRBJ1-5): DVKVTQSSRYLVKRTGEKVFLECVQDMDHENMFWYRQDPGLGLRLIYFSYDVKMKEKGDIPEGYSVSREKKERFSLILESASTNQTSMYLCASGFPDRPRNQPQHFGDGTRLSIL.

The chain is built from TRBV6-4 and TRBJ2-7; unclear D gene. Trimming removed 7 bases from V and 6 bases from J, with 16 bases in between. CDR1 is MRHNA, CDR2 SNTAGT, per germline. The length of the CDR3 is 13 residues. CDR3 nucleotides: TGTGCCAGCACGGATCCGGCCTTCTCCGAGCAGTACTTC. Translating gives CASTDPAFSEQYF.

The chain joins TRBV4-3 to TRBJ1-1; D perhaps matches TRBD1 (6 bases). With 1 base removed from V and 5 bases from J, the gap between germline ends came to 11 bases. This CDR3 has 14 residues. Germline V gene lookup returns CDR1 LGHNA and CDR2 YSLEER. The CDR3 nucleotides are TGCGCCAGCAGCCAAGGGGGGCGCAAAACTGAAGCTTTCTTT. Translation gives CASSQGGRKTEAFF.

The table lists this clonotype with a few counts. The chain carries TRBV27 and TRBJ2-7; 11 bases are shared with TRBD1. V was pared by 2 bases and J by 1 base, with 4 bases of the junction left unmatched. Germline loops: CDR1 MNHEY, CDR2 SMNVEV (reference sequence). The CDR3 spans 16 residues. The CDR3 sequence is CASSLDGQGASYEQYF. Written as DNA, the CDR3 is TGTGCCAGCAGTTTAGACGGACAGGGGGCTTCCTACGAGCAGTACTTC.

In its sample, this clonotype was seen a few times. The chain recombines TRBV15 with TRBJ2-7; D gene unclear. There are 12 residues in the CDR3. Germline V gene data show CDR1 as LNHNV and CDR2 as YYDKDF (reference sequence). V lost 11 bases, J lost 4 bases, and 15 bases lay in between. CDR3: CAVQGQTYEQYF. DNA for the CDR3: TGTGCCGTCCAAGGCCAAACTTACGAGCAGTACTTC.

The chain is built from TRBV7-2 and TRBJ1-1, with 9 bases aligning to TRBD1. The CDR3 contains 16 residues. Trimming cost V 2 bases and J 3 bases; bases outside gene matches: 7. Germline V lookup: CDR1 SGHTA, CDR2 FQGNSA. CDR3 residues: CASSLHMDRGDTEAFF. CDR3 in DNA: TGTGCCAGCAGCTTACACATGGACAGGGGTGACACTGAAGCTTTCTTT.

The chain is built from TRBV29-1 and TRBJ2-3, with D maybe TRBD2 (6 bases). The CDR3 is 16 amino acids. In germline, CDR1 is SQVTM, CDR2 ANQGSEA. The V end was cut by 0 bases, the J end by 0 bases, with 13 bases between. The CDR3 DNA reads TGCAGCGTTGAAGATCGTCTAGCGTCGAGCACAGATACGCAGTATTTT. Residues: CSVEDRLASSTDTQYF.

The table lists this clonotype with a few counts. V is TRBV5-1 and J is TRBJ2-3, with TRBD2 as a possible D gene (5 bases). V lost 9 bases and J lost 0, with 17 bases in between. There are 15 residues in the CDR3. Germline V gene lookup returns CDR1 SGHRS and CDR2 YFSETQ. This CDR3 is CATSPGWGSTDTQYF. CDR3 in DNA: TGCGCCACCTCCCCGGGGTGGGGAAGCACAGATACGCAGTATTTT. The variable domain in full, completed from reference TRBV5-1 and TRBJ2-3, reads KAGVTQTPRYLIKTRGQQVTLSCSPISGHRSVSWYQQTPGQGLQFLFEYFSETQRNKGNFPGRFSGRQFSNSRSEMNVSTLELGDSALYLCATSPGWGSTDTQYFGPGTRLTVL.